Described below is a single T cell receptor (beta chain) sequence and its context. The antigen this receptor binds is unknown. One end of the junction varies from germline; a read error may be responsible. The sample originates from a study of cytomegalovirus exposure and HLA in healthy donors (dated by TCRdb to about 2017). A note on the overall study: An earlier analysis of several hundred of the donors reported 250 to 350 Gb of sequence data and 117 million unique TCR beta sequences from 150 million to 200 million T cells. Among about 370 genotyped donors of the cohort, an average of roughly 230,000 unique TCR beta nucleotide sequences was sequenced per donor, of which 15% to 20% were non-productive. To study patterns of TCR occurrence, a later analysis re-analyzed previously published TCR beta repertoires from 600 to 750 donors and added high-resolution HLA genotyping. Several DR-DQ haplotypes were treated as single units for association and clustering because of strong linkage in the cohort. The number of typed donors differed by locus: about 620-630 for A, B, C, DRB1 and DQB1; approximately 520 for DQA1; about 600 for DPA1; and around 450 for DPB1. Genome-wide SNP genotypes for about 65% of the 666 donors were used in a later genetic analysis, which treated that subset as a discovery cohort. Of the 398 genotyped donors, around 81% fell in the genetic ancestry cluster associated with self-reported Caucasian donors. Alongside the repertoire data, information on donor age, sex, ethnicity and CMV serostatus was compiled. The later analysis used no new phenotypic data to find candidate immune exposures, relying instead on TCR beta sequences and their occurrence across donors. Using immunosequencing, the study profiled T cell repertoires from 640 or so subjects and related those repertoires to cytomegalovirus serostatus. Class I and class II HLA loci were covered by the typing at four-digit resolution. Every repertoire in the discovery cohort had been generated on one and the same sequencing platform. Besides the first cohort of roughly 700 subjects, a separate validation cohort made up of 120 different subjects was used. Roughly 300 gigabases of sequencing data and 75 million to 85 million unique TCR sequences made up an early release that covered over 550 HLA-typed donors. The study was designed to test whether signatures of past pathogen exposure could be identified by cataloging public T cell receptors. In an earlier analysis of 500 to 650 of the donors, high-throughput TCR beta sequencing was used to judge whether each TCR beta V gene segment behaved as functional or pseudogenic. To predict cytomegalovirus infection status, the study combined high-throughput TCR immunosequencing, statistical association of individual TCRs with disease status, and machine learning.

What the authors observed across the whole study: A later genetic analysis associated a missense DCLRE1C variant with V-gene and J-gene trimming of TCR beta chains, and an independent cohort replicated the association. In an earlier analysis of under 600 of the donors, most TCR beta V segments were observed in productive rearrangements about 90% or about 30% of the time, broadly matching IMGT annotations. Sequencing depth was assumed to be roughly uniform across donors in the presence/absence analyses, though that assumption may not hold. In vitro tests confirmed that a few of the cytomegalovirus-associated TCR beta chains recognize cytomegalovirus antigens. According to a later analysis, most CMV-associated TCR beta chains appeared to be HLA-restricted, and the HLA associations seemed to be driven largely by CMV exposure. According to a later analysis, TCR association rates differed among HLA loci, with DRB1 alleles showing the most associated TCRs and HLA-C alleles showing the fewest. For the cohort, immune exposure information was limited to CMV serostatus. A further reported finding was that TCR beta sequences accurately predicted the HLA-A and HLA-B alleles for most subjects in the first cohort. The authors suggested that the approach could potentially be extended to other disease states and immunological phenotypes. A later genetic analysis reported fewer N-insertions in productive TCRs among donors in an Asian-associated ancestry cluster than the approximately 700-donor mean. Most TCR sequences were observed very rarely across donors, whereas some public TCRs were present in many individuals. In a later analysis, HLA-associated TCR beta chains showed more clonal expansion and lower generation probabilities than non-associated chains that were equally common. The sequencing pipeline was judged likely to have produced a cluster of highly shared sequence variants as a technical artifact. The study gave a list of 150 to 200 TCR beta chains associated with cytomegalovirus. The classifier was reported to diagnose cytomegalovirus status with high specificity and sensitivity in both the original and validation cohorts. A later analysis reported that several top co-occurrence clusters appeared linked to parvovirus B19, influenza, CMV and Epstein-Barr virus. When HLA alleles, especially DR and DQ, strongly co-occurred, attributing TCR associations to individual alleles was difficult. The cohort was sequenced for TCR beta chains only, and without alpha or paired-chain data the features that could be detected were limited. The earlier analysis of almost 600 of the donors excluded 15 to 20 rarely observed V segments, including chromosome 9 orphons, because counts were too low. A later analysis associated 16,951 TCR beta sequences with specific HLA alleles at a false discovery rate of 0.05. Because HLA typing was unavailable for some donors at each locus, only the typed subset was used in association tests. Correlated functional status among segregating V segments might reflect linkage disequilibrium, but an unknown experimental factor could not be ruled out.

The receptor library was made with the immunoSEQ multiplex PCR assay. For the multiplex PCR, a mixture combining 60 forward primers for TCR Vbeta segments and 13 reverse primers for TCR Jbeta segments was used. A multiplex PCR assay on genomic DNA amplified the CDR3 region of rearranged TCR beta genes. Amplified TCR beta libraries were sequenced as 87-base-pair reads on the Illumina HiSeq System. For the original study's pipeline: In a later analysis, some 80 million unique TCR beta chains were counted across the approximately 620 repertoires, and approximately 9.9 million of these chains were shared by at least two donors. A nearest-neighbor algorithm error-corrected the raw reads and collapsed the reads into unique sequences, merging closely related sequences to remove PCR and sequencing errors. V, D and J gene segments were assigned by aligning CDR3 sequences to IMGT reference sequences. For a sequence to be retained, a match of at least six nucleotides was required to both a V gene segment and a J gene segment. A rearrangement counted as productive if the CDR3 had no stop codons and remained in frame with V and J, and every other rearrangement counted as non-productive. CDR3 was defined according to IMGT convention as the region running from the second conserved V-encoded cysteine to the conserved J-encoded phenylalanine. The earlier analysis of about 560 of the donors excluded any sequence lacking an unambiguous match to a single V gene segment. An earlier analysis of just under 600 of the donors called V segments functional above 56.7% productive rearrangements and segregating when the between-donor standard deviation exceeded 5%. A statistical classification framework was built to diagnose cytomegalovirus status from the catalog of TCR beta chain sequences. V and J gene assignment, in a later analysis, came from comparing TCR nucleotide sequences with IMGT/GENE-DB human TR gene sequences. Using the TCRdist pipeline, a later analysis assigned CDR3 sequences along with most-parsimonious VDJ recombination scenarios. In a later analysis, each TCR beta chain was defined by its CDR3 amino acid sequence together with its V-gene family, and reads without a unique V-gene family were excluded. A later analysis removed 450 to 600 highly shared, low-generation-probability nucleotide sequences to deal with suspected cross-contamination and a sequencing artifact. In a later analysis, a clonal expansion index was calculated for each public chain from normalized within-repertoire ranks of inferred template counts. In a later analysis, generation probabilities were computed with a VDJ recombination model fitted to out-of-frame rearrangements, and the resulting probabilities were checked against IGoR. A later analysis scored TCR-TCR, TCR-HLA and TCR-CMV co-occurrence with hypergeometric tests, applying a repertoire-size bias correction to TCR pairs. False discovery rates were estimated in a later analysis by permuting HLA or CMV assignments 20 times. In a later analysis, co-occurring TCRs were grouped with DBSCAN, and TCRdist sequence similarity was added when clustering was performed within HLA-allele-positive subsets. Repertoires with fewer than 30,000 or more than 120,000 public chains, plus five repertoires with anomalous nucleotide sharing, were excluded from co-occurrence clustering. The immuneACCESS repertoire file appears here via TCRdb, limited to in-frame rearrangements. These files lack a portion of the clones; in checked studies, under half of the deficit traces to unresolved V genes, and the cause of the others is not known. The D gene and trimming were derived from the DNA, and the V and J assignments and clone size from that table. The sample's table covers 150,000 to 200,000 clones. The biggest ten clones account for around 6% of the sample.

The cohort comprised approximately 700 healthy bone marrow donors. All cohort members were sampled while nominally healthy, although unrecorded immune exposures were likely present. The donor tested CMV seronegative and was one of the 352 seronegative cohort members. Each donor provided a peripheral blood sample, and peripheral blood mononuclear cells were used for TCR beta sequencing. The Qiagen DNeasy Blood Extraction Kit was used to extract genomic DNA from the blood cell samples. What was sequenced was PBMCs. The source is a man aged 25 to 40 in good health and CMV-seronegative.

CDR3 protein: CASSLDVLRGKVF. The nucleotide sequence reads TGTGCCAGCAGTTTAGACGTACTTCGGGGTAAGGTCTTC. The sequence links TRBV27 to TRBJ2-1, with TRBD2 perhaps the D gene, on 5 matching bases. The germline V gene (reference sequence) supplies CDR1 MNHEY and CDR2 SMNVEV. The CDR3 has 13 amino acids, counting the end cysteine and phenylalanine. Only CDR3 DNA remains: 39 bases, in frame from the first base.